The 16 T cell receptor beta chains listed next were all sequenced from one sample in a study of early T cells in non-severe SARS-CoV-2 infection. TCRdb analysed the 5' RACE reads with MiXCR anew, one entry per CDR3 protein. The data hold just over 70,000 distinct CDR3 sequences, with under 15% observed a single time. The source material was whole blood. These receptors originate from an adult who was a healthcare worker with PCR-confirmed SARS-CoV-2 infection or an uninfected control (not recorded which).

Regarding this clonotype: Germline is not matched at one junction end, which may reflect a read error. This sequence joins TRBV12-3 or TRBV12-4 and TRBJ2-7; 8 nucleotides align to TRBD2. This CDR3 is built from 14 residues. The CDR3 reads CASLKRGSSHEEYF. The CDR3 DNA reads TGTGCCAGCTTAAAGCGGGGGAGCTCCCACGAGGAGTACTTC.

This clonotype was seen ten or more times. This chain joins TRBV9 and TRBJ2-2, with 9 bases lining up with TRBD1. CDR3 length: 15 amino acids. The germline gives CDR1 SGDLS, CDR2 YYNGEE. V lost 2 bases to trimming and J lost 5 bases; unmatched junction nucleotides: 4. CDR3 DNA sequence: TGTGCCAGCAGCGTGGAGACAGGGGGAACCGGGGAGCTGTTTTTT. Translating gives CASSVETGGTGELFF.

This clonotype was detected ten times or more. CDR3: CASSLGRTSGSYEQYF. For the CDR3, the DNA is TGTGCCAGCAGCTTAGGTCGGACTAGCGGCTCCTACGAGCAGTACTTC. V and J are TRBV11-2 and TRBJ2-7; 10 bases fit TRBD2. Germline-derived CDR1 and CDR2 are SGHAT and FQNNGV. V was pared by 1 base and J by 0 bases, with 3 bases of the junction left unmatched. This CDR3 spans 16 amino acids.

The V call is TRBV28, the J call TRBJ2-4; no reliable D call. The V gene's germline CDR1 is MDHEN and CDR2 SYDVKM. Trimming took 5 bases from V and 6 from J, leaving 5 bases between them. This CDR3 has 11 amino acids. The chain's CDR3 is CASSPRNIQYF. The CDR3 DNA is TGTGCCAGCAGTCCCAGAAACATTCAGTACTTC.

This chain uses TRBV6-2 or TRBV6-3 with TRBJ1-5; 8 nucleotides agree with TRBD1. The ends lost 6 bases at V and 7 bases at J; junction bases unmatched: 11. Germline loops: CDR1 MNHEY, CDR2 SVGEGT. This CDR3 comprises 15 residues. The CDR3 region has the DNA TGTGCCAGCAGATCCATCAACAGGGGGGACCAGCCCCAGCATTTT. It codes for CASRSINRGDQPQHF.

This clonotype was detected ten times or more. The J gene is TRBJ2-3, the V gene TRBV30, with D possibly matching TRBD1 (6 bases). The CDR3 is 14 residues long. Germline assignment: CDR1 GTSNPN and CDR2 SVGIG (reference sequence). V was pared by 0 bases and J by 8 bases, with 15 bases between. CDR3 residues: CAWSVQGVLGTQYF. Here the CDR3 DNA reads TGTGCCTGGAGTGTACAGGGCGTATTGGGTACGCAGTATTTT.

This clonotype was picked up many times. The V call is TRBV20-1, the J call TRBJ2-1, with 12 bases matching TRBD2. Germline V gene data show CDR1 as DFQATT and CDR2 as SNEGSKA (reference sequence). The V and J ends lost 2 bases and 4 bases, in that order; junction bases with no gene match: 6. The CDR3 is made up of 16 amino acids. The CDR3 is CSARYILAGGYNEQFF. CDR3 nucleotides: TGCAGTGCTAGATACATTCTAGCGGGAGGGTACAATGAGCAGTTCTTC.

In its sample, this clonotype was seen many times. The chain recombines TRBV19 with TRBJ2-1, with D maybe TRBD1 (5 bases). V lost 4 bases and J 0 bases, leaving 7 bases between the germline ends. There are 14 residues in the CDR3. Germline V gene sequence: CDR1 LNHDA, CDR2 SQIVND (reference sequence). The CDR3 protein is CASSRGSSYNEQFF. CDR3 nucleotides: TGTGCCAGTAGTAGGGGCAGCTCCTACAATGAGCAGTTCTTC.

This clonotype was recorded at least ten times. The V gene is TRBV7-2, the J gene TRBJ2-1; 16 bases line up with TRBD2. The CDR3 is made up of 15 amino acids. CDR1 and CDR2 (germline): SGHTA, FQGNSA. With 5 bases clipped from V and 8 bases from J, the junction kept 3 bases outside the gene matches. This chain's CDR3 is CASSAGLAGGHEQFF. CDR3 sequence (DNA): TGTGCCAGCAGCGCGGGACTAGCGGGGGGGCATGAGCAGTTCTTC. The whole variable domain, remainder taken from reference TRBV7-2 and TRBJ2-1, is GAGVSQSPSNKVTEKGKDVELRCDPISGHTALYWYRQSLGQGLEFLIYFQGNSAPDKSGLPSDRFSAERTGGSVSTLTIQRTQQEDSAVYLCASSAGLAGGHEQFFGPGTRLTVL.

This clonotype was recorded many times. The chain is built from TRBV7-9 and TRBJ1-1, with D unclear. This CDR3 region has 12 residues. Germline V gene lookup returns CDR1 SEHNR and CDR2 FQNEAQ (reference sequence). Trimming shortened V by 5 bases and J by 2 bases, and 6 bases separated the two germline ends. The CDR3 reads CASSPPNTEAFF. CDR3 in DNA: TGTGCCAGCAGCCCCCCTAACACTGAAGCTTTCTTT.

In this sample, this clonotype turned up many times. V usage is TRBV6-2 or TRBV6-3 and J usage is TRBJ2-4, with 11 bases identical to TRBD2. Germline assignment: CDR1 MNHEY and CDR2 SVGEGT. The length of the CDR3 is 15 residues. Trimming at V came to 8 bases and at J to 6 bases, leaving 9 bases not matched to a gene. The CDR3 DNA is TGTGCCAGCCGCAAAGGCGGGACTAGCGGAAACATTCAGTACTTC. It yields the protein CASRKGGTSGNIQYF.

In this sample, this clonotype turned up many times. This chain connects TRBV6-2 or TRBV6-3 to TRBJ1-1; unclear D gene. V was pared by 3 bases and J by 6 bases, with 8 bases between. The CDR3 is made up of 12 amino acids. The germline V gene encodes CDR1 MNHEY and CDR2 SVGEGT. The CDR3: CASSYGHPEAFF. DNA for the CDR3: TGTGCCAGCAGTTATGGTCACCCTGAAGCTTTCTTT.

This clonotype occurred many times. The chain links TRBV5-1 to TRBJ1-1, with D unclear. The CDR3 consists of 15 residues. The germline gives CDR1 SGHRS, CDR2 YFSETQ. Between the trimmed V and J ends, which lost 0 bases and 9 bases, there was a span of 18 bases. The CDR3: CASSLEITGENKAFF. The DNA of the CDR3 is TGCGCCAGCAGCTTGGAAATAACGGGAGAGAACAAAGCTTTCTTT.

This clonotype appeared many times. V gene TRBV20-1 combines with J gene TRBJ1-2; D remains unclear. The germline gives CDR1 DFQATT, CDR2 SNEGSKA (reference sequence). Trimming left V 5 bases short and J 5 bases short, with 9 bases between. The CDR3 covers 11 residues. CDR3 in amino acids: CSAPGPYGYTF. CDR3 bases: TGCAGTGCTCCCGGACCTTATGGCTACACCTTC.

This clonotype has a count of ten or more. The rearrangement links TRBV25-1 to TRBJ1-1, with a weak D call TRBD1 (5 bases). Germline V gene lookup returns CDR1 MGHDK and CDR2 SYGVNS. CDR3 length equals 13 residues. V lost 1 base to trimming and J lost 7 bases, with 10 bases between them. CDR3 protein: CASSELGPSEAFF. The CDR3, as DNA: TGTGCCAGCAGTGAATTGGGACCTAGTGAAGCTTTCTTT. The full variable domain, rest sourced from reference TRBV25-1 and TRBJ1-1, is EADIYQTPRYLVIGTGKKITLECSQTMGHDKMYWYQQDPGMELHLIHYSYGVNSTEKGDLSSESTVSRIRTEHFPLTLESARPSHTSQYLCASSELGPSEAFFGQGTRLTVV.

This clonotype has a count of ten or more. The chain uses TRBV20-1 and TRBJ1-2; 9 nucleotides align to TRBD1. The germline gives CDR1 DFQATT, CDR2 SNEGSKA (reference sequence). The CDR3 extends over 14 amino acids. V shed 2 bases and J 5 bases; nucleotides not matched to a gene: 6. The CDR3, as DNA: TGCAGTGCTAGATTCCGGACAGGGGAATATGGCTACACCTTC. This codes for CSARFRTGEYGYTF.